The present T cell receptor (beta chain) was sequenced within a study of beta chain features in type 1 diabetes (dated by TCRdb to between 2018 and 2020). Study-level background: Mean age, gender distribution, total cell number and subset yield did not differ between patients and healthy donors. A total of roughly 100 million sorted cells were examined across all samples, and RNA yield correlated strongly with the number of cells per subset. The study compared TCRB repertoires of sorted circulating CD4+ T cell subsets between recently diagnosed type 1 diabetes patients and matched healthy donors. Regulatory and stem cell-like memory subsets were isolated from only 8 patients and 8 healthy donors, whereas naive and central memory subsets came from all 30 or so donors. What the work shows at the level of the full study, not this receptor alone: The naive, central memory and regulatory TCRB repertoires appeared to resemble one another more closely among patients than among healthy donors. Sequencing cDNA rather than genomic DNA could over-represent highly expressing activated cells, although activation and CD3 levels did not differ between groups. Patients with type 1 diabetes made fewer insertions and deleted more nucleotides at VDJ recombination sites, implying thymic rearrangement abnormalities. PCR may preferentially amplify shorter templates, but because patient and control samples were amplified and corrected together, any resulting skew would affect both groups equally. Only small numbers of individuals were included in the HLA sub-analyses, which left unresolved whether HLA type had any influence on TCRB rearrangement. A moderate but significant shortening of TCRB CDR3 length was observed in type 1 diabetes patients in all four CD4+ subsets.

All of the isolated RNA was reverse transcribed with the High Capacity cDNA Reverse Transcription Kit, so expressed TCRB transcripts were sequenced. Deep immunoSEQ sequencing was performed on naive, central memory and regulatory T cell samples, with an average of about 4 million total reads per sample. After sorted cells were lysed in RLT buffer, RNA was extracted with DNase-treated RNeasy Micro or Mini kits, with the choice depending on cell number. Each cell subset was processed on its own to prevent cross-contamination, while patient and healthy donor samples were processed together. The immunoSEQ multiplex PCR was used to amplify TCRB sequences from cDNA, yielding 87-bp fragments that span the CDR3 region. Sequencing of the amplicons was performed on the Illumina HiSeq platform. As for the original processing: Synthetic template baselines were used to correct PCR bias computationally, reads within Hamming distance 2 were collapsed together, and singletons that could not be merged were discarded. Reads were aligned against IMGT to assign V, D and J genes, CDR3 length and insertions or deletions at six rearrangement sites. Within each subset, clonotype counts were normalized to the number of sorted cells before true diversity and Gini coefficients were calculated with the tcR R package. Repertoire sharing was quantified using the overlap coefficient calculated on TCRB nucleotide sequences. Out-of-frame TCRB sequences from naive cells were analyzed to stand in for the pre-selection repertoire. TCRdb took over this immuneACCESS table, retaining in-frame rearrangements with V and J assigned. Such tables are incomplete; in checked studies, under half of the missing clones stem from an unresolved V gene, and the remainder is unexplained. V and J calls and clone size are as listed in that table; D and trimming were resolved from the DNA. The sample has roughly 290,000 clones on record, about 15% of them singletons. Approximately 0.015% of the sample is taken by the ten largest.

This clone was observed a few times. The specificity of this receptor is unknown. There are no base qualities to consult, and no much larger clone falls within one base. From a lookup of the germline V gene, CDR1 and CDR2 are MDHEN and SYDVKM. The CDR3 covers 15 residues, taking in both the cysteine and the phenylalanine. The sequence is cut down to CDR3 DNA, 45 bases in frame from base 1. V is pared back by 4 bases and J by 1 base, with 12 bases lying between the germline termini. From each donor, a single peripheral blood sample of about 100 mL on average was drawn into heparinised tubes. Using a panel that included CD45RO, CCR7, CD25, CD127, CD95 and CD27, naive, central memory, regulatory and stem cell-like memory CD4+ T cells were sorted on a BD FACSAria II. A purity above 95% was achieved for all sorted populations. PBMCs were isolated right away by Lymphoprep density gradient centrifugation and were stained directly, without culture. So that batch effects would be minimized, each experiment stained and sorted samples in pairs, pairing one healthy donor with one patient.

The sample taken for sequencing was naive CD4+ T cells from blood. The cell subset or site label on this specimen signifies: true naive CD4+ T cells. The clonotype was recovered from a man aged 18 to 35 with type 1 diabetes. The V and J genes are TRBV28 and TRBJ2-3, with no confident D gene call. The nucleotide sequence is given as TGTGCCAGCAGTTCCCCTGGGCCTCGCACAGATACGCAGTATTTT. Its protein product is CASSSPGPRTDTQYF.